Sequencing of this T cell receptor beta chain was carried out in a study of shared clonotypes between healthy human individuals. Trimming left V 0 bases short and J 7 bases short, with 11 bases between. The CDR3 is made up of 14 amino acids. The germline CDR1 and CDR2 sequences are SGDLS and YYNGEE. Study conclusions and caveats: Memory subsets generally showed lower estimated richness than naive subsets.

The sample holds one count of this clone. Its antigen is still unknown. Repertoires were generated with immunoSEQ multiplex PCR, while TCRdb's copy carries only in-frame clones and drops some. The sample carries millions of clones, roughly nine tenths recorded once. The material sequenced was naive CD4+ T cells sorted from blood. Stated subset: CD45RA+ positively selected. V and J are TRBV9 and TRBJ2-1, with D tentatively TRBD2 (6 bases). The receptor was isolated from a man between 18 and 35 years old in good health. The CDR3 reads CASSVVSGRNEQFF. The CDR3 DNA follows: TGTGCCAGCAGCGTAGTTTCAGGGAGGAATGAGCAGTTCTTC.